The rows below give T cell receptor beta chains drawn from one sample of a study of T cells after yellow fever vaccination. TCRdb itself ran the 5' RACE reads through MiXCR, one entry per CDR3 protein. The table lists 150,000 to 200,000 distinct CDR3 sequences, approximately 6.2% of them singletons. The sample consisted of CD4+ T cells sorted from PBMCs, taken on the day of the first yellow fever vaccination. The origin of the receptors is a man between 18 and 29 years old who received the YFV17D yellow fever vaccine. Each CDR3 is given with its conserved first and last residue. A D gene is named only where the DNA matches it firmly.

v_call d_call cdr3_aa
TRBV20-1 TRBD1 CSARDRAGGRYYGYTF
TRBV7-9 NA CASSVSYEQYF
TRBV9 NA CASSNHPGLSNEQFF
TRBV12-5 NA CASGLVLQGTGELFF
TRBV6-2/TRBV6-3 NA CASSYGPTNTGELFF
TRBV5-1 NA CASRGGRSTEAFF
TRBV12-3/TRBV12-4 NA CASRSAYNEQFF
TRBV15 NA CATSKNSNQPQHF
TRBV7-3 NA CASSPQPMSSGNTIYF
TRBV5-5 NA CASSSVGDFEQFF
TRBV4-3 NA CASSQDLEGREQYF
TRBV4-3 NA CASSQQVGDTQYF
TRBV4-2 NA CASSPGTGDPYEQYF
TRBV12-3/TRBV12-4 NA CASSPTSRATQYF
TRBV11-1 NA CASSLALGYETQYF
TRBV28 NA CASTQYQQPQHF
TRBV7-2 NA CASRGGLSTDTQYF
TRBV7-2 NA CASSIGWETGELFF
TRBV4-2 NA CASSQTGPSYGYTF
TRBV3-1 NA CASSQGHRIGGNTEAFF
TRBV28 TRBD2 CASSPGGGASDTQYF
TRBV5-1 NA CASSLFGKTQYF
TRBV5-1 NA CASSLAGRAFF
TRBV20-1 NA CSATLGETQYF
TRBV6-5 NA CASSYGSRAMNTEAFF
TRBV7-2 NA CASSLSYGDTQYF
TRBV3-1 NA CASSFPSHDGSYEQYF
TRBV5-6 NA CASSFDNWQFF
TRBV27 TRBD1 CASSPPRDRGNSPLHF
TRBV12-3/TRBV12-4 NA CASSSENTNQPQHF
TRBV4-1 NA CASSQGASSAYEQYF
TRBV13 NA CASSFRRTDSYNSPLHF
TRBV5-1 TRBD2 CASSLFSGGGYNEQFF
TRBV15 NA CATSRDHGGPEKLFF